This TCR beta chain emerged from a study of CD8 T cells in ankylosing spondylitis. Turning to this clonotype: Its antigen is currently unknown.

MiXCR, applied by TCRdb to the 5' RACE reads, yields one record per CDR3 protein. The profile shows 300,000 to 400,000 distinct CDR3 sequences, approximately 22% of them singletons. Study-level points and caveats: Disease-linked clones reportedly showed significant enrichment in matched ankylosing spondylitis synovial fluid. Characteristic, it appeared, of ankylosing spondylitis blood was a TCR beta motif of roughly eight highly homologous variants.

The origin of this receptor is a male donor with ankylosing spondylitis or in good health (not recorded which). The sequenced sample was blood, either unsorted or a sorted T cell fraction (not recorded which).

The CDR3 loop is CASNTPGSSLSYNEQFF. The CDR3 DNA reads as TGTGCCAGCAACACCCCAGGGTCCTCTCTTTCCTACAATGAGCAGTTCTTC. This chain uses TRBV12-3 or TRBV12-4 with TRBJ2-1; TRBD1 is a possible D gene (5 bases). Trimming cost V 7 bases and J 1 base, with 20 bases left between them. CDR3 length: 17 amino acids.